This TCR beta chain was observed in a study of T cells after posttransplantation cyclophosphamide. The assay was immunoSEQ multiplex PCR, and TCRdb's table has in-frame clones only and misses some. The repertoire holds approximately 50,000 clones, with 90% to 95% as singletons. Trimming removed 2 bases from V and 2 bases from J, with 13 bases in between. Germline V lookup: CDR1 LNHDA, CDR2 SQIVND (reference sequence). The CDR3 consists of 16 residues. V is TRBV19 and J is TRBJ1-3; D is unresolved. Sequencing input: PBMCs. The TCR was taken from a woman aged 25 to 45 in good health and a related stem cell transplant donor. DNA of the CDR3: TGTGCCAGTAGTATAAGACCGAGGCAGCCTGGAAACACCATATATTTT. This gives the protein CASSIRPRQPGNTIYF. The whole variable domain, filled in from reference TRBV19 and TRBJ1-3, reads DGGITQSPKYLFRKEGQNVTLSCEQNLNHDAMYWYRQDPGQGLRLIYYSQIVNDFQKGDIAEGYSVSREKKESFPLTVTSAQKNPTAFYLCASSIRPRQPGNTIYFGEGSWLTVV.